The rows below give T cell receptor beta chains drawn from one sample of a study of response to subunit inactivated influenza vaccine. TCRdb reprocessed the RT-PCR reads via MiXCR and lists one record per CDR3 protein. The data show roughly 150,000 distinct CDR3 sequences, roughly a tenth seen once. Sequencing used non-naive T cells sorted from PBMCs, obtained roughly 45 days after vaccination. Receptor source: a man between 45 and 60 years old who received an inactivated influenza vaccine. CDR3s include the opening cysteine and the closing phenylalanine or tryptophan. The D gene is left open where the match is weak. Not every row has a clone size; where given, it reads once, few, many or a size class.

abundance	d_gene	j_gene	v_gene	len	CDR3nt	CDR3aa
-	-	TRBJ2-7	TRBV25-1	12	TGTGCCAGCAGTGGAACAGGGTTCGAGCAGTACTTC	CASSGTGFEQYF
-	TRBD1	TRBJ1-6	TRBV10-2	13	TGCGCCAGCAGTGGACAGGGTAATTCACCCCTCCACTTT	CASSGQGNSPLHF
-	-	TRBJ2-2	TRBV7-2	17	TGTGCCAGCAGCTTAGGTTTCTGGGAACGGAGCACCGGGGAGCTGTTTTTT	CASSLGFWERSTGELFF
few	TRBD1	TRBJ2-3	TRBV4-2	17	TGTGCCAGCAGCCAAGAGGGACAGAATATGTACTTGGATACGCAGTATTTT	CASSQEGQNMYLDTQYF
many	-	TRBJ2-3	TRBV29-1	13	TGCAGCGTTGAAGGTCGGTACACAGATACGCAGTATTTT	CSVEGRYTDTQYF
many	-	TRBJ2-7	TRBV12-3/TRBV12-4	14	TGTGCCAGCAGGAAAGGGGCTTCCTCCTACGAGCAGTACTTC	CASRKGASSYEQYF
-	-	TRBJ1-1	TRBV15	12	TGTGCCACCAGCAGAGACGGTCAGGAAGCTTTCTTT	CATSRDGQEAFF
-	-	TRBJ2-3	TRBV3-1	13	TGTGCCAGCAGCTTTCAGACAGGAGATACGCAGTATTTT	CASSFQTGDTQYF
-	-	TRBJ2-5	TRBV20-1	12	TGCAGTGCTAGATTCCGGGTTGAGACCCAGTACTTC	CSARFRVETQYF
-	TRBD1	TRBJ2-1	TRBV6-2/TRBV6-3	15	TGTGCCAGCAGCCGCCCGGGACAGGGGGTTAATGAGCAGTTCTTC	CASSRPGQGVNEQFF
many	-	TRBJ2-7	TRBV20-1	14	TGCAGTGCTAGCGTCGGGACGACCTCCTACGAGCAGTACTTC	CSASVGTTSYEQYF
few	-	TRBJ1-1	TRBV28	12	TGTGCCAGCAGTTTGAGGTACACTGAAGCTTTCTTT	CASSLRYTEAFF
many	TRBD2	TRBJ2-3	TRBV29-1	17	TGCAGCGTTGAATGGGCTAGCGGGAGGGCCACCGCAGATACGCAGTATTTT	CSVEWASGRATADTQYF
many	-	TRBJ1-4	TRBV28	18	TGTGCCAGCAGCCCGAGTTTGGAGGTGAACCATCTTAATGAAAAACTGTTTTTT	CASSPSLEVNHLNEKLFF